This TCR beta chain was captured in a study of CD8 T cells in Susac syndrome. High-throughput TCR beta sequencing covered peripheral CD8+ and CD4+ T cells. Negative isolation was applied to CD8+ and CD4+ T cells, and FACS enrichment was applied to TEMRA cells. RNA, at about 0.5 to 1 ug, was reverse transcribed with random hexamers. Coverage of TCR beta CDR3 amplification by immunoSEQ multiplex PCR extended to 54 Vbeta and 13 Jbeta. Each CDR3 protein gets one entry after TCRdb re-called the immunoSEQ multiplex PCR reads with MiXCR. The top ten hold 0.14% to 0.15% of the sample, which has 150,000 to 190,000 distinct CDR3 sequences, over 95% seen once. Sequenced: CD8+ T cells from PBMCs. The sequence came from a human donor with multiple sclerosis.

Here the CDR3 reads CASTWGQRGETQYF. The CDR3 DNA reads as TGTGCCAGCACCTGGGGACAGCGGGGGGAGACCCAGTACTTC. The genes are TRBV12-3 or TRBV12-4 and TRBJ2-5, with D tentatively TRBD2 (8 bases). This CDR3 comprises 14 residues. Trimming pared 7 bases from V and 5 bases from J, leaving 17 bases between.